One sample yielded the 12 T cell receptor beta chains listed below, sequenced in a study of radiation and T cells in renal cell carcinoma. The protocol was immunoSEQ multiplex PCR, while the TCRdb copy is restricted to in-frame clones and leaves out a portion. The table lists 140,000 or so clones, approximately 90% of them singletons. Stated time point: baseline pretreatment blood. The sample's treatment: 15 Gy SBRT to primary tumor, nephrectomy 4 weeks later. Source: blood, taken from a patient whose treatment included radiotherapy and nephrectomy. The receptors were sampled from a woman aged 45-60 years with renal cell carcinoma.

This chain uses TRBV5-1 with TRBJ2-7; 11 nucleotides agree with TRBD2. Germline CDR1 SGHRS, CDR2 YFSETQ. This CDR3 has 13 amino acids. Unmatched junction bases numbered 1, after V lost 5 bases and J lost 3 bases. The CDR3 spells CASSGLAGYEQYF. CDR3 DNA sequence: TGCGCCAGCAGTGGACTAGCGGGCTACGAGCAGTACTTC.

This chain links TRBV5-1 with TRBJ2-6; possible D gene TRBD1, 5 bases. The CDR3 is made up of 15 amino acids. The germline V and J ends were trimmed by 6 bases and 0 bases, with 10 bases remaining between them. In germline, CDR1 is SGHRS, CDR2 YFSETQ. For the CDR3, the DNA is TGCGCCAGCAATCAGGGCGACTCTGGGGCCAACGTCCTGACTTTC. Translated: CASNQGDSGANVLTF. Full variable domain (remainder filled in from reference TRBV5-1 and TRBJ2-6): KAGVTQTPRYLIKTRGQQVTLSCSPISGHRSVSWYQQTPGQGLQFLFEYFSETQRNKGNFPGRFSGRQFSNSRSEMNVSTLELGDSALYLCASNQGDSGANVLTFGAGSRLTVL.

V gene TRBV5-5 combines with J gene TRBJ2-7; D not certain. The CDR3 has 14 residues. The germline V and J ends were trimmed by 2 bases and 0 bases, with 9 bases remaining between them. Germline CDR1 reads SGHKS; CDR2 reads YYEKEE (reference sequence). The chain's CDR3 is CASSFPLASYEQYF. The CDR3 region has the DNA TGTGCCAGCAGCTTCCCATTGGCCTCCTACGAGCAGTACTTC.

The J gene is TRBJ2-5, the V gene TRBV7-2, with 7 bases aligning to TRBD2. This CDR3 is 14 amino acids long. Trimming took 2 bases from V and 2 from J; bases not matched to a gene: 2. Per the germline V gene, CDR1 is SGHTA and CDR2 is FQGNSA. CDR3 amino acids: CASSLTAGQETQYF. The CDR3 coding sequence is TGTGCCAGCAGCTTAACAGCGGGGCAAGAGACCCAGTACTTC.

The gene calls are TRBV9 and TRBJ2-5; 7 bases fit TRBD2. CDR3 length: 16 amino acids. Per the germline V gene, CDR1 is SGDLS and CDR2 is YYNGEE. Trimming removed 3 bases from V and 7 bases from J; junction bases left unmatched: 15. For the CDR3, the DNA is TGTGCCAGCAGCGCCCTGGACTTGGGGGGGTTCGGGACCCAGTACTTC. Its protein product is CASSALDLGGFGTQYF.

The rearrangement links TRBV27 to TRBJ1-2; maybe TRBD1 (5 bases). CDR1 and CDR2 from the germline V gene are MNHEY and SMNVEV (reference sequence). There are 16 residues in the CDR3. Trimming left V 5 bases short and J 3 bases short, with 19 bases between. Here the CDR3 DNA reads TGTGCCAGCAGTCCCGGGGCGGGGAGGTTGGACTATGGCTACACCTTC. Translation: CASSPGAGRLDYGYTF.

The chain employs TRBV2 and TRBJ2-2; D possibly uses TRBD1 or TRBD2 (5 bases each). The ends were cut back, 5 bases at V and 5 bases at J, with 15 bases in the middle. Germline values: CDR1 SNHLY, CDR2 FYNNEI. The CDR3 sequence is 15 residues long. The CDR3 spells CASSPRGAGTGELFF. In DNA form, the CDR3 reads TGTGCCAGCAGTCCCCGGGGCGCCGGGACCGGGGAGCTGTTTTTT. Full variable domain (missing parts from reference TRBV2 and TRBJ2-2): EPEVTQTPSHQVTQMGQEVILRCVPISNHLYFYWYRQILGQKVEFLVSFYNNEISEKSEIFDDQFSVERPDGSNFTLKIRSTKLEDSAMYFCASSPRGAGTGELFFGEGSRLTVL.

A few counts support this clone. The chain employs TRBV6-1 and TRBJ2-7; TRBD1 aligns across 7 bases. Germline CDR1 reads MNHNS; CDR2 reads SASEGT. CDR3 length: 13 residues. V was pared by 10 bases and J by 11 bases, with 17 bases of the junction left unmatched. CDR3 amino acids: CATPVDRFGSKYF. CDR3 DNA: TGTGCCACCCCCGTGGACAGGTTTGGATCAAAGTACTTC.

This clone has a handful of counts. The chain uses TRBV7-9 and TRBJ2-1; 8 bases are a match to TRBD2. CDR3 length: 14 amino acids. After removal of 0 bases from V and 5 bases from J, the junction contained 0 bases not matched to a gene. Germline values: CDR1 SEHNR, CDR2 FQNEAQ (reference sequence). CDR3 DNA sequence: TGTGCCAGCAGCTTAGCCGGGGGGGACAATGAGCAGTTCTTC. It encodes CASSLAGGDNEQFF.

The chain employs TRBV5-1 and TRBJ1-4; 8 positions match TRBD1. This CDR3 has 15 amino acids. Trimming took 4 bases from V and 2 from J; bases not matched to a gene: 4. Germline loops: CDR1 SGHRS, CDR2 YFSETQ. CDR3 amino acids: CASSQGALTNEKLFF. CDR3 nucleotides: TGCGCCAGCAGCCAGGGGGCTCTTACTAATGAAAAACTGTTTTTT.

The chain recombines TRBV2 with TRBJ2-3; 7 bases fit TRBD1. The CDR3 totals 15 residues. With V trimmed by 3 bases and J by 1 base, 4 bases remained unmatched. The germline V gene has CDR1 SNHLY and CDR2 FYNNEI. CDR3 sequence (DNA): TGTGCCAGCAGTGACAGGGGGTCCCGCACAGATACGCAGTATTTT. Its translation is CASSDRGSRTDTQYF.

This clone showed up just once. This chain connects TRBV15 to TRBJ1-6; D is perhaps TRBD1 (5 bases). Trimming left V 4 bases short and J 12 bases short, with 13 bases between. CDR3 length: 13 amino acids. CDR1 is LNHNV and CDR2 is YYDKDF in the germline V gene (reference sequence). The CDR3: CATSISSGQPLHF. The CDR3 nucleotides are TGTGCCACCAGCATCAGTTCGGGGCAACCCCTCCACTTT.